This TCR beta chain was captured in a study of shared clonotypes between healthy human individuals. Study overall: CD4 naive and CD4 memory each took three plates per donor, while CD8 naive took two and CD8 memory one.

Per the germline V gene, CDR1 is MNHEY and CDR2 is SVGAGI. V gave up 0 bases and J gave up 1 base, with 6 bases separating them. This CDR3 spans 14 amino acids. The split of CD4+ cells yielded CD45RA+ naive and CD45RA-negative memory subsets. Some clones are missing from TCRdb's copy, which holds only in-frame ones; the method was immunoSEQ multiplex PCR. The table has under 2,500,000 clones, 90% to 96% seen once. Sequencing input: naive CD4+ T cells sorted from blood. Specified subset: CD45RA+ positively selected. The rearrangement joins TRBV6-5 to TRBJ1-2; D is undetermined. The sequence derives from a man aged 18 to 29 in good health. The CDR3: CASSYSIFNYGYTF. Written as DNA, the CDR3 is TGTGCCAGCAGTTACTCGATCTTTAACTATGGCTACACCTTC.